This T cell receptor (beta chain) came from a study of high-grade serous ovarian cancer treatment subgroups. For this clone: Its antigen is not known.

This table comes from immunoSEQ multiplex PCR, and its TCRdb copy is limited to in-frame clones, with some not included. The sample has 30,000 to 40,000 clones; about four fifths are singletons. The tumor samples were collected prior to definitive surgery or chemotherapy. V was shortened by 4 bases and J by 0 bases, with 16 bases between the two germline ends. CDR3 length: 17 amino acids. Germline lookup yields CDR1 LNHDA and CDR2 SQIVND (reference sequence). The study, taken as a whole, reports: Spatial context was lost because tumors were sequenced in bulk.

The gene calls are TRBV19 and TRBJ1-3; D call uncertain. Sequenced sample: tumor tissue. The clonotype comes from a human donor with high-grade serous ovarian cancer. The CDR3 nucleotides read TGTGCCAGTAGTACGATCCGTGAGTCCCGCTCTGGAAACACCATATATTTT. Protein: CASSTIRESRSGNTIYF. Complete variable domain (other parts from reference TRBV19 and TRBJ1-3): DGGITQSPKYLFRKEGQNVTLSCEQNLNHDAMYWYRQDPGQGLRLIYYSQIVNDFQKGDIAEGYSVSREKKESFPLTVTSAQKNPTAFYLCASSTIRESRSGNTIYFGEGSWLTVV.